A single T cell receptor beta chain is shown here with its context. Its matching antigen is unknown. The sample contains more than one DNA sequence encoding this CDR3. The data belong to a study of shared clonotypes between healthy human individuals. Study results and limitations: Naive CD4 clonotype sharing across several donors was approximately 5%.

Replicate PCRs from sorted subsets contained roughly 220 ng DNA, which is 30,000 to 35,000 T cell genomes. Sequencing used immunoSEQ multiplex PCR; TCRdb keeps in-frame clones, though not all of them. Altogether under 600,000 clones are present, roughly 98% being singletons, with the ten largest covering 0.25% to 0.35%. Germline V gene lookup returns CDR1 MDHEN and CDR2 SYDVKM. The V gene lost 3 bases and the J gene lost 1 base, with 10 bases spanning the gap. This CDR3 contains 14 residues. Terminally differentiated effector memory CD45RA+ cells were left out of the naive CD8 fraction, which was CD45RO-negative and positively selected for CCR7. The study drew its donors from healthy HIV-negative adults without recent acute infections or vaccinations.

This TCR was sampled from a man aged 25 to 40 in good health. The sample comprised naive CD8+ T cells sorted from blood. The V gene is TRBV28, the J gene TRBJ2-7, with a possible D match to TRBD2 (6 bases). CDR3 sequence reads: CASSLGLGSYEQYF. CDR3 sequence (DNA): TGTGCCAGCAGTTTGGGACTGGGGTCCTACGAGCAGTACTTC. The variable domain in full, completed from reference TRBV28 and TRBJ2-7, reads DVKVTQSSRYLVKRTGEKVFLECVQDMDHENMFWYRQDPGLGLRLIYFSYDVKMKEKGDIPEGYSVSREKKERFSLILESASTNQTSMYLCASSLGLGSYEQYFGPGTRLTVT.